Listed below are T cell receptor beta chains from one sample, sequenced in a study of response to subunit inactivated influenza vaccine. Each CDR3 protein is one row after TCRdb ran MiXCR on the RT-PCR reads. The sample yields a few hundred thousand distinct CDR3 sequences, about 20% seen once. The sample was PBMCs from blood, taken 21 months after vaccination. The source of these receptors is a man between 50 and 75 years old who received an inactivated influenza vaccine. The CDR3 runs from the conserved cysteine through the conserved F or W. D genes are given only for firm matches. Some rows mark clone size as missing; the rest say once, few, many or name a class of expanded clone.

abundance,j_gene,d_gene,v_gene,CDR3aa
NA,TRBJ2-7,NA,TRBV7-8,CASSKDRRRPYEQYF
many,TRBJ1-4,NA,TRBV3-1,CASSQVLGEPNEKLFF
NA,TRBJ2-7,NA,TRBV7-9,CATKRFEYEQYF
NA,TRBJ2-3,NA,TRBV7-9,CASSLRAGTRDTQYF
NA,TRBJ2-7,TRBD1,TRBV5-5,CASSNIRGQRVYEQYF
few,TRBJ1-4,TRBD1,TRBV5-5,CASSVTGVEKLFF
NA,TRBJ2-3,TRBD2,TRBV3-1,CASSQVISGSDTQYF
few,TRBJ1-4,TRBD1,TRBV7-2,CASSLVGGVREKLFF
NA,TRBJ1-4,NA,TRBV7-9,CASSSGRLEKLFF
NA,TRBJ1-6,NA,TRBV11-2,CASSTNVSPLHF
NA,TRBJ1-4,TRBD1,TRBV11-1,CASSSPGQGDRSPEELFF
NA,TRBJ2-2,TRBD1,TRBV4-3,CASSQDRAHTGELFF
once,TRBJ2-7,NA,TRBV5-1,CASSLEDSSEQYF
NA,TRBJ2-5,NA,TRBV18,CASSPPMTPETQYF
NA,TRBJ2-1,TRBD1,TRBV9,CASSAGTGGSNEQFF
NA,TRBJ1-1,NA,TRBV3-1,CASSLRAGSHTEAFF
NA,TRBJ1-1,TRBD1,TRBV29-1,CSVPGQPLTEAFF
NA,TRBJ1-1,NA,TRBV20-1,CSARPPGRSTEAFF
NA,TRBJ2-5,NA,TRBV12-3/TRBV12-4,CASSLIYQETQYF
many,TRBJ1-6,NA,TRBV6-5,CASSYSRDSPLHF
NA,TRBJ2-3,TRBD1,TRBV10-3,CAISESRQGGSPDTQYF
NA,TRBJ2-1,NA,TRBV6-2/TRBV6-3,CASSLGIYNEQFF
many,TRBJ1-1,NA,TRBV7-2,CASSLKGQRNTEAFF
NA,TRBJ1-1,NA,TRBV6-2/TRBV6-3,CASSDRRTEAFF
NA,TRBJ2-7,TRBD1,TRBV20-1,CSASGQVGVSYEQYF
NA,TRBJ1-6,NA,TRBV28,CASSPDWDSPLHF
many,TRBJ1-5,NA,TRBV20-1,CSGASGGQPQHF
NA,TRBJ1-3,NA,TRBV12-3/TRBV12-4,CASSSRTKSGNTIYF
many,TRBJ1-1,NA,TRBV13,CASSLDRVYTEAFF
NA,TRBJ1-5,NA,TRBV27,CASSGPPGQPQHF
many,TRBJ1-2,TRBD1,TRBV4-1,CASSQGHGTAYGYTF
NA,TRBJ1-3,NA,TRBV4-3,CASSQGSGGGNTIYF
NA,TRBJ1-1,NA,TRBV4-2,CASSQEGRDTEAFF
NA,TRBJ2-1,NA,TRBV20-1,CSARDLRVDGGEQFF
NA,TRBJ2-1,TRBD1,TRBV7-9,CARDGAGTVSNEQFF
few,TRBJ1-4,NA,TRBV5-6,CASSFGTVNEKLFF
few,TRBJ1-2,NA,TRBV28,CASSLAGLTNYGYTF
many,TRBJ1-4,TRBD1,TRBV25-1,CATRDRGGRNEKLFF
few,TRBJ1-1,NA,TRBV11-2,CASSLNGGQNTEAFF
many,TRBJ1-2,NA,TRBV21-1,CASSKPTNRGRPNYGYTF
NA,TRBJ2-1,NA,TRBV29-1,CSVDAGLVFF